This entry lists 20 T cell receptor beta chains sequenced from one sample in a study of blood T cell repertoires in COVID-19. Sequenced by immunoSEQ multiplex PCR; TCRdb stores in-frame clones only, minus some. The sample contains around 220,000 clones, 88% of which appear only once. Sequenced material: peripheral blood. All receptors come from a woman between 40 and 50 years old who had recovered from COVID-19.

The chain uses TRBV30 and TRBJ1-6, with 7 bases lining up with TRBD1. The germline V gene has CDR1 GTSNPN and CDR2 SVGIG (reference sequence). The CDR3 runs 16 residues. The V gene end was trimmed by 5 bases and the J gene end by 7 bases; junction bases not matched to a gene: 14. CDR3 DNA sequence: TGTGCCTGGGCGAGGGCCTGGACAGGCTTGAATTCACCCCTCCACTTT. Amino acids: CAWARAWTGLNSPLHF.

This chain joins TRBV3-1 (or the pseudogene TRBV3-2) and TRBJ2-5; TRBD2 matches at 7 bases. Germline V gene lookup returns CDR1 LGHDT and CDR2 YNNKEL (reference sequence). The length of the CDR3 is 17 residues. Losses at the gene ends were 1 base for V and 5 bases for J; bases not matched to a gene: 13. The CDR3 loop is CASSQVPGGGSGETQYF. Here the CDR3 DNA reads TGTGCCAGCAGCCAAGTTCCCGGCGGCGGGAGTGGCGAGACCCAGTACTTC.

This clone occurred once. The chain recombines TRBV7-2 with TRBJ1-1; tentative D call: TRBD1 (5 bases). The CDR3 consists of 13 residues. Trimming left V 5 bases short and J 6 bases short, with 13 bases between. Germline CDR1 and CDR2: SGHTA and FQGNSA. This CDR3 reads CASSPRLTAEAFF. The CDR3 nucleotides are TGTGCCAGCAGCCCAAGACTGACAGCTGAAGCTTTCTTT.

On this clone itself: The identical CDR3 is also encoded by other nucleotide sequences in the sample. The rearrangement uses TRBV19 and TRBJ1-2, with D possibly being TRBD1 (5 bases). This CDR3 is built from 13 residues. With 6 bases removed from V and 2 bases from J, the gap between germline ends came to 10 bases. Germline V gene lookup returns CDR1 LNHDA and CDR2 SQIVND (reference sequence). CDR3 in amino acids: CASRGRANYGYTF. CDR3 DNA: TGTGCCAGTAGGGGCAGGGCGAACTATGGCTACACCTTC.

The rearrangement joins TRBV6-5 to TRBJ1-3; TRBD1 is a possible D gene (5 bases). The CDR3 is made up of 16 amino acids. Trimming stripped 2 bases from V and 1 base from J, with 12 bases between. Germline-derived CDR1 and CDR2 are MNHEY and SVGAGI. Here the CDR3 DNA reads TGTGCCAGCAGTTACACCAGCCGGGGGTCTGGAAACACCATATATTTT. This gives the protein CASSYTSRGSGNTIYF.

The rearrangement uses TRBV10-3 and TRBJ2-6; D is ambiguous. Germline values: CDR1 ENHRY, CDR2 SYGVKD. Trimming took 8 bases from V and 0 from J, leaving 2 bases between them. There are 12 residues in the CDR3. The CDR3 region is CAIRSGANVLTF. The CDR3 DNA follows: TGTGCCATCCGCTCTGGGGCCAACGTCCTGACTTTC.

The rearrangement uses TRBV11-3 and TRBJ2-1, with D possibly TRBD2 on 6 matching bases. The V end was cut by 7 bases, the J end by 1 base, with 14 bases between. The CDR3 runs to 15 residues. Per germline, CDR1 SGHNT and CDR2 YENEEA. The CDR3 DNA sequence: TGTGCCAGCACCTCCTATGGGGGGTCCTACAATGAGCAGTTCTTC. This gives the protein CASTSYGGSYNEQFF.

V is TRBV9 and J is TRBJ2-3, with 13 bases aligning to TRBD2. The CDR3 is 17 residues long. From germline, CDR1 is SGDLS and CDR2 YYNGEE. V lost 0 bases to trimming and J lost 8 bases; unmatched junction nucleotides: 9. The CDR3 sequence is CASSVELAGGLSGTQYF. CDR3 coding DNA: TGTGCCAGCAGCGTAGAACTAGCGGGAGGGTTATCCGGTACGCAGTATTTT.

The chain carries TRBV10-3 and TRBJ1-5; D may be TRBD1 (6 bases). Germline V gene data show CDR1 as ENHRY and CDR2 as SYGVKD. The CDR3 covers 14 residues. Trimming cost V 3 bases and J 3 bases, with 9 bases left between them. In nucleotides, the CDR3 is TGTGCCATCAGTGATGGACAGAACAATCAGCCCCAGCATTTT. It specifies CAISDGQNNQPQHF.

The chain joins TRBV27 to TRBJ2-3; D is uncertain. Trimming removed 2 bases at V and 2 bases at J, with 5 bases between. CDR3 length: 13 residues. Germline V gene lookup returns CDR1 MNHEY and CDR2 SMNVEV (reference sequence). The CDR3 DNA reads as TGTGCCAGCAGTTTACGGGTCACAGATACGCAGTATTTT. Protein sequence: CASSLRVTDTQYF.

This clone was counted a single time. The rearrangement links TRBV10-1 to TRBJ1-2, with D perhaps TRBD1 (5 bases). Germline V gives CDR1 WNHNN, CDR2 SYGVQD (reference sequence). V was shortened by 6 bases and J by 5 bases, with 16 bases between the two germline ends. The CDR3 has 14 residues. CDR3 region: CASRKGPGGYGYTF. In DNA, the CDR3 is TGCGCCAGCAGGAAGGGACCGGGAGGGTATGGCTACACCTTC.

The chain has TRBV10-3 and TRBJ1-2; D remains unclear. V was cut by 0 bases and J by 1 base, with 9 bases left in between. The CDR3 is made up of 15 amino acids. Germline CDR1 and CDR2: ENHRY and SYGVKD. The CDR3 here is CAISESGESNYGYTF. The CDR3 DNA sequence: TGTGCCATCAGTGAGTCCGGGGAGAGTAACTATGGCTACACCTTC.

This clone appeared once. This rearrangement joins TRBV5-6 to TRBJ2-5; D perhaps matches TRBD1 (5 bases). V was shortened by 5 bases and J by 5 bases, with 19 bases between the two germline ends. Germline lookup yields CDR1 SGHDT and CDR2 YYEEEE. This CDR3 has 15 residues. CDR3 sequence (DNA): TGTGCCAGCAGTACCGTGGGGCAGGCTAGGGAGACCCAGTACTTC. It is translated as CASSTVGQARETQYF.

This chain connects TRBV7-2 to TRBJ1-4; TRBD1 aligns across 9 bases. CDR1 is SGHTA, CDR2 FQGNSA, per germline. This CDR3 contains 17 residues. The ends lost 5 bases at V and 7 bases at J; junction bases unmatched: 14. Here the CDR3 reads CASSRPGRGQGLEKLFF. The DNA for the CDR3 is TGTGCCAGCAGCCGCCCAGGGAGGGGACAGGGCCTTGAAAAACTGTTTTTT.

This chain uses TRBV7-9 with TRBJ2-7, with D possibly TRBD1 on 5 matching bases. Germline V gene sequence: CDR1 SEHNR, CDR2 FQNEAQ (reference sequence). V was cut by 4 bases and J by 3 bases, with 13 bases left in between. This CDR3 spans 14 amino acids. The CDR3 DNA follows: TGTGCCAGCAGCTCCCAGGACATGGTCTACGAGCAGTACTTC. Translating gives CASSSQDMVYEQYF.

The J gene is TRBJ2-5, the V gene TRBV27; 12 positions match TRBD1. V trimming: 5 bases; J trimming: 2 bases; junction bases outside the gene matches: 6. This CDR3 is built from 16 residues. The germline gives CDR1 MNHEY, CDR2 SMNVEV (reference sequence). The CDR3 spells CASSPGTGGPQETQYF. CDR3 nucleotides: TGTGCCAGCAGTCCCGGGACAGGGGGCCCGCAAGAGACCCAGTACTTC.

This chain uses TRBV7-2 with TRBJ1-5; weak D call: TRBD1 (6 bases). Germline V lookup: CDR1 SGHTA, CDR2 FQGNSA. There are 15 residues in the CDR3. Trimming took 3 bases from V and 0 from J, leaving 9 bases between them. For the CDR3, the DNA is TGTGCCAGCAGCTTGGACAGAAATAGCAATCAGCCCCAGCATTTT. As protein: CASSLDRNSNQPQHF.

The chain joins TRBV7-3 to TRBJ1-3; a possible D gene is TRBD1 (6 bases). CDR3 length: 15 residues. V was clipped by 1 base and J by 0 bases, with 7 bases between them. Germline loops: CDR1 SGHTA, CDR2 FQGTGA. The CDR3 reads CASSLRTDSGNTIYF. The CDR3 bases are TGTGCCAGCAGCTTAAGGACAGACTCTGGAAACACCATATATTTT. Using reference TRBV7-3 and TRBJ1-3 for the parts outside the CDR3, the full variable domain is GAGVSQTPSNKVTEKGKYVELRCDPISGHTALYWYRQSLGQGPEFLIYFQGTGAADDSGLPNDRFFAVRPEGSVSTLKIQRTERGDSAVYLCASSLRTDSGNTIYFGEGSWLTVV.

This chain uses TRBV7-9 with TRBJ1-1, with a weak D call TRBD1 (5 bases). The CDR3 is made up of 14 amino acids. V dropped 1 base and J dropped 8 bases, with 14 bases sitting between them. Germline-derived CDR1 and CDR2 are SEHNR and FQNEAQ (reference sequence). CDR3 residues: CASSLEADSREAFF. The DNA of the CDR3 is TGTGCCAGCAGCTTAGAGGCTGACAGCCGAGAAGCTTTCTTT.

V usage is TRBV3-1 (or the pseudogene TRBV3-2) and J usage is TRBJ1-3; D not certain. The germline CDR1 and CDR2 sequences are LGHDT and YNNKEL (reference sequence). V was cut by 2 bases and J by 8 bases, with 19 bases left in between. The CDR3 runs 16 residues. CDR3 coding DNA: TGTGCCAGCAGCCAAAGTGTGGGCAGAAATTGGGACACCATATATTTT. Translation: CASSQSVGRNWDTIYF.